The text below deals with one T cell receptor (beta chain). The data stem from a study of CD8+ T cells in alopecia areata. Germline-derived CDR1 and CDR2 are KGHSH and LQKENI. This CDR3 has 17 residues. Trimming at V came to 1 base and at J to 6 bases, leaving 11 bases not matched to a gene. The authors extracted RNA and reverse transcribed it into cDNA as the sequencing template. Clones were read by immunoSEQ multiplex PCR, and TCRdb kept only the in-frame ones, dropping some. This sample carries fewer than 150,000 clones, around three fifths of them seen once, and the ten largest clones take less than 5.5%.

This specimen was CD4+ T cells sorted from blood, taken at week 0. This receptor was taken from a human donor with alopecia areata. J is TRBJ1-2 and V is TRBV18, with 10 bases aligning to TRBD1. CDR3: CASSPLNEAGTGDGYTF. In DNA, the CDR3 is TGTGCCAGCTCACCACTTAATGAAGCCGGGACAGGGGATGGCTACACCTTC. The variable domain in full, completed from reference TRBV18 and TRBJ1-2, reads NAGVMQNPRHLVRRRGQEARLRCSPMKGHSHVYWYRQLPEEGLKFMVYLQKENIIDESGMPKERFSAEFPKEGPSILRIQQVVRGDSAAYFCASSPLNEAGTGDGYTFGSGTRLTVV.